This TCR beta chain was recovered during a study of early T cells in non-severe SARS-CoV-2 infection. On the study more broadly: Unsorted whole-blood RNA was sequenced in bulk, leaving chains unpaired. Findings of the study overall: VDJdb matches were skewed toward anti-spike CD8 T cell responses.

Unique molecular identifiers were attached to individual cDNA molecules. TCRdb recomputed calls from the 5' RACE reads with MiXCR, one row per CDR3 protein. This table has some 81,000 distinct CDR3 sequences, about 17% appearing once. With regard to this clonotype: Its target is not known.

V was pared by 0 bases and J by 0 bases, with 18 bases between. CDR3 size: 18 residues. This clonotype was obtained from an adult who was a healthcare worker with PCR-confirmed SARS-CoV-2 infection or an uninfected control (not recorded which). The V gene is TRBV12-3 or TRBV12-4, the J gene TRBJ2-7, with a weak D call TRBD2 (5 bases). Material: whole blood. The CDR3 DNA reads as TGTGCCAGCAGTTTAGCTGGGGTGCTGAGACTACCCTCCTACGAGCAGTACTTC. The encoded protein is CASSLAGVLRLPSYEQYF.